The 18 T cell receptor beta chains below were found in one sample sequenced in a study of T-cell reconstitution after alpha-beta-depleted transplantation in children (dated by TCRdb to 2016 to 2018). The library was generated by PCR. The listed sequencing device is Illumina HiSeq 2500. Molecular barcoding was employed in the preparation of TCR libraries, with unique molecular identifiers being used to normalize TCRbeta repertoire quantification. TCRdb itself trimmed the public reads at Q25 with fastp, ran MiXCR and retained productive beta chains. Here each entry gathers all rows of one CDR3 protein and keeps the most common genes and DNA. The sample table shows approximately 640,000 distinct CDR3 sequences, and approximately 15% are seen once. Of the sample, about 1.1% falls within the top ten clones. The sample in question was PBMCs from the stem cell graft donor, obtained from the stem cell graft. These receptors all stem from a human donor who donated a stem cell graft to a child with acute myeloid leukemia.

The chain joins TRBV12-3 or TRBV12-4 to TRBJ2-7; no firm D call. This CDR3 is 16 amino acids long. The V gene lost 4 bases and the J gene lost 1 base, with 17 bases spanning the gap. The CDR3, as DNA: TGTGCCAGCAGTTCCAGACCAAACATCGAATCCTACGAGCAGTACTTC. Translating it yields CASSSRPNIESYEQYF.

This clonotype occurred a few times. The chain carries TRBV29-1 and TRBJ1-1, with 10 bases lining up with TRBD1. The CDR3 spans 13 residues. Germline CDR1 reads SQVTM; CDR2 reads ANQGSEA. With V trimmed by 4 bases and J by 5 bases, 4 bases remained unmatched. CDR3 residues: CSVVDRGRTEAFF. CDR3 DNA sequence: TGCAGCGTTGTTGACAGGGGGCGGACTGAAGCTTTCTTT.

The chain joins TRBV19 to TRBJ2-6; the D gene is possibly TRBD1 (5 bases). The CDR3 is 15 amino acids. The germline V and J ends were trimmed by 8 bases and 2 bases, with 13 bases remaining between them. The V gene's germline CDR1 is LNHDA and CDR2 SQIVND (reference sequence). CDR3 in DNA: TGTGCCAGTTTATCTCCGACAGCTGGGGCCAACGTCCTGACTTTC. It encodes CASLSPTAGANVLTF.

This clonotype was seen at least ten times. The V gene is TRBV7-2, the J gene TRBJ2-3; TRBD2 might be the D (5 bases). Germline assignment: CDR1 SGHTA and CDR2 FQGNSA. This CDR3 has 16 residues. V lost 0 bases and J 0 bases, leaving 10 bases between the germline ends. CDR3 DNA: TGTGCCAGCAGCTTAGCCTGGACTCGGAGCACAGATACGCAGTATTTT. This sequence encodes CASSLAWTRSTDTQYF.

J is TRBJ1-2 and V is TRBV20-1, with D uncertain. V lost 6 bases and J lost 8, with 7 bases in between. Germline-derived CDR1 and CDR2 are DFQATT and SNEGSKA (reference sequence). The CDR3 spans 9 residues. This CDR3 is CSAEKGYTF. CDR3 bases: TGCAGTGCCGAGAAGGGCTACACCTTC.

The chain is built from TRBV12-3 or TRBV12-4 and TRBJ1-1; D call uncertain. The CDR3 is 12 residues long. V was clipped by 1 base and J by 11 bases, with 11 bases between them. CDR3 residues: CASSLGAPTAFF. The CDR3 nucleotides read TGTGCCAGCAGTTTAGGGGCCCCTACGGCTTTCTTT.

This clonotype was recorded many times. The rearrangement links TRBV29-1 to TRBJ1-1, with 10 bases lining up with TRBD1. This CDR3 is built from 15 residues. Germline CDR1 SQVTM, CDR2 ANQGSEA. J was trimmed by 3 bases and V by 8 bases; bases with no gene match: 12. The CDR3 sequence: CSIRQGASFHTEAFF. As DNA, the CDR3 is TGCAGCATTAGACAGGGGGCCTCTTTTCACACTGAAGCTTTCTTT.

This clonotype came up many times. The V call is TRBV7-9, the J call TRBJ2-1, with 10 nucleotides matching TRBD1. V shed 2 bases, J shed 7 bases, and the junction held 5 bases outside the gene matches. Per the germline V gene, CDR1 is SEHNR and CDR2 is FQNEAQ (reference sequence). The CDR3 spans 15 residues. In nucleotides, the CDR3 is TGTGCCAGCAGCTTAAGGGACAGGGGATCGAATGAGCAGTTCTTC. It translates to CASSLRDRGSNEQFF.

This clonotype was detected only a few times. The chain links TRBV7-2 to TRBJ1-4, with TRBD1 identical over 7 bases. The CDR3 loop spans 14 amino acids. Trimming took 6 bases from V and 5 from J; bases not matched to a gene: 6. Germline V lookup: CDR1 SGHTA, CDR2 FQGNSA. CDR3 sequence: CASSKETGNEKLFF. DNA for the CDR3: TGTGCCAGCAGTAAGGAGACAGGGAATGAAAAACTGTTTTTT.

This clonotype was recorded many times. V usage is TRBV20-1 and J usage is TRBJ2-1, with 7 bases matching TRBD2. V lost 6 bases and J lost 2; bases outside the gene matches: 10. The CDR3 has 15 residues. CDR1 is DFQATT, CDR2 SNEGSKA, per germline (reference sequence). CDR3 DNA: TGCAGTGCGCGGGGGATTAGCGGGCCCTACAATGAGCAGTTCTTC. Translated, it gives CSARGISGPYNEQFF.

The table lists this clonotype with many counts. The chain couples TRBV15 to TRBJ2-7, with 7 bases identical to TRBD1. Germline V gene lookup returns CDR1 LNHNV and CDR2 YYDKDF (reference sequence). J gave up 8 bases and V 5 bases, and 9 bases lay outside the gene matches. The CDR3 extends over 13 amino acids. The CDR3 region is CATSEGQPFQQYF. CDR3 nucleotide sequence: TGTGCCACCAGCGAGGGACAGCCTTTCCAGCAGTACTTC.

Ten or more counts support this clonotype. This chain joins TRBV20-1 and TRBJ2-7, with 11 positions matching TRBD2. CDR1 is DFQATT and CDR2 is SNEGSKA in the germline V gene (reference sequence). Germline trimming cut 2 bases from V and 2 bases from J; bases unmatched to any gene: 5. CDR3 length equals 15 residues. This chain's CDR3 is CSARSLAGGAYEQYF. In DNA, the CDR3 is TGCAGTGCTAGAAGTCTAGCGGGGGGCGCCTACGAGCAGTACTTC.

The chain recombines TRBV7-9 with TRBJ2-4; D possibly corresponds to TRBD1 (6 bases). Trimming took off 4 bases at V and 3 bases at J, with 16 bases between the two ends. The CDR3 loop spans 16 amino acids. Germline V lookup: CDR1 SEHNR, CDR2 FQNEAQ (reference sequence). The CDR3 region is CASSSYREQVKNIQYF. CDR3 DNA: TGTGCCAGCAGCTCTTACAGGGAACAGGTCAAAAACATTCAGTACTTC.

This clonotype was seen at least ten times. The chain links TRBV7-9 to TRBJ1-2; D uncertain. Per germline, CDR1 SEHNR and CDR2 FQNEAQ (reference sequence). The CDR3 is 13 residues long. Deletions cut 2 bases from V and 2 bases from J, with 6 bases between. The CDR3 reads CASSLMGNYGYTF. CDR3 DNA: TGTGCCAGCAGCTTAATGGGGAACTATGGCTACACCTTC.

This clonotype has only a few counts. This sequence joins TRBV6-6 and TRBJ1-2, with a possible D match to TRBD1 (6 bases). Germline V gene sequence: CDR1 MNHNY, CDR2 SVGAGI (reference sequence). The length of the CDR3 is 13 residues. The V gene lost 5 bases and the J gene lost 8 bases, with 15 bases spanning the gap. CDR3 DNA sequence: TGTGCCAGCAGTCCACAGGGTCGTGGCGGCTACACCTTC. Translation: CASSPQGRGGYTF.

The chain combines TRBV5-1 with TRBJ2-3, with 12 bases matching TRBD2. The CDR3 contains 18 residues. Germline V gives CDR1 SGHRS, CDR2 YFSETQ. The V gene end was trimmed by 4 bases and the J gene end by 0 bases; junction bases not matched to a gene: 9. DNA for the CDR3: TGCGCCAGCAGCCCGACTAGCGGGGGATTGATAAGCACAGATACGCAGTATTTT. Encoded protein: CASSPTSGGLISTDTQYF.

This clonotype was seen ten or more times. This chain connects TRBV6-4 to TRBJ2-1; 7 positions agree with TRBD1. Germline CDR1 is MRHNA and CDR2 is SNTAGT. This CDR3 is built from 15 residues. V lost 6 bases to trimming and J lost 6 bases; unmatched junction nucleotides: 11. CDR3 loop: CASRAQGRVINEQFF. The CDR3, as DNA: TGTGCCAGCAGGGCACAGGGGCGTGTTATCAATGAGCAGTTCTTC.

The rearrangement joins TRBV12-3 or TRBV12-4 to TRBJ2-1, with D tentatively TRBD1 or TRBD2 (7 bases each). This CDR3 spans 14 amino acids. V dropped 3 bases and J dropped 12 bases, with 18 bases sitting between them. CDR3 loop: CASSFPSGGERQFF. The CDR3 DNA is TGTGCCAGCAGTTTCCCCTCAGGGGGGGAACGGCAGTTCTTC.